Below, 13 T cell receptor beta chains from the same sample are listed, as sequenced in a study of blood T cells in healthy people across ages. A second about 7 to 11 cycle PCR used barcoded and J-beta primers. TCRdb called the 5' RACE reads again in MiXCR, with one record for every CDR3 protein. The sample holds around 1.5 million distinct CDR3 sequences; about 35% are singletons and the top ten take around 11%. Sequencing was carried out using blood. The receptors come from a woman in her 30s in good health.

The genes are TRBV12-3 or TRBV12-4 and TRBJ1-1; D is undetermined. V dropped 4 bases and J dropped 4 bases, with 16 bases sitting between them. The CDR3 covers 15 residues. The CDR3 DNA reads TGTGCCAGCAGTTCCCTCGGACTCCAAGGCACTGAAGCTTTCTTT. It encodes CASSSLGLQGTEAFF.

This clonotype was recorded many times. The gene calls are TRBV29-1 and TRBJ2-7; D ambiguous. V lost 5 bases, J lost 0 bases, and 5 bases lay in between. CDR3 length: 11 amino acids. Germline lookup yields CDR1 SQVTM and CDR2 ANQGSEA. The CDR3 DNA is TGCAGCGTTATAAACTCCTACGAGCAGTACTTC. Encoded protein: CSVINSYEQYF.

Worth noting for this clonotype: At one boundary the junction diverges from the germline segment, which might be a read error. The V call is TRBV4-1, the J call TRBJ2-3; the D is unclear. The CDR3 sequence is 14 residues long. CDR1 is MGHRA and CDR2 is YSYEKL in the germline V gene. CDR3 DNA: TGCGCCAGCAGCCAAGATCAAGTCACAGATATGCAGTATTTT. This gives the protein CASSQDQVTDMQYF.

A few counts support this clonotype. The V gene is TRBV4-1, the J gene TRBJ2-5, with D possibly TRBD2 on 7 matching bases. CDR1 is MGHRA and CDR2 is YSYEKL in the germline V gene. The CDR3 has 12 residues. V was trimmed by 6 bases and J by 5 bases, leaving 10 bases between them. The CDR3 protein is CASRRGAETQYF. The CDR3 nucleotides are TGCGCCAGCAGACGGGGGGCTGAGACCCAGTACTTC.

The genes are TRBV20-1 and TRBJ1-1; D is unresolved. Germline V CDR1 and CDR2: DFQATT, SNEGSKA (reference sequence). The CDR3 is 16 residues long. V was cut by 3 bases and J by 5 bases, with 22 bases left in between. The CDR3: CSASLLALGRFTEAFF. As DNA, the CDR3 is TGCAGTGCTAGTTTGTTGGCCCTAGGGCGGTTTACTGAAGCTTTCTTT.

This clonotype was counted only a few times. For the CDR3, the DNA is TGCGCCAGCAGCCAAGATTCCAGGGCGAACTATGGCTACACCTTC. Translating it yields CASSQDSRANYGYTF. The chain combines TRBV4-1 with TRBJ1-2, with D perhaps matching TRBD1 (5 bases). V was cut by 0 bases and J by 2 bases, with 10 bases left in between. The CDR3 spans 15 residues. The germline V gene has CDR1 MGHRA and CDR2 YSYEKL.

CDR3 sequence: CASSQEPHWNTEAFF. CDR3 DNA sequence: TGTGCCAGCAGCCAAGAACCACACTGGAACACTGAAGCTTTCTTT. The chain uses TRBV4-2 and TRBJ1-1; D is undetermined. The CDR3 spans 15 residues. V was clipped by 0 bases and J by 1 base, with 9 bases between them. CDR1 LGHNA and CDR2 YNFKEQ come from the germline V gene.

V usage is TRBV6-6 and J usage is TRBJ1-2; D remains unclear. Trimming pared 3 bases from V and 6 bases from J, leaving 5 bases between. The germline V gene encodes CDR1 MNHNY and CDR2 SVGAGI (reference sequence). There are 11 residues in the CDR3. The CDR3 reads CASSYWDGYTF. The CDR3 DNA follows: TGTGCCAGCAGTTATTGGGATGGCTACACCTTC.

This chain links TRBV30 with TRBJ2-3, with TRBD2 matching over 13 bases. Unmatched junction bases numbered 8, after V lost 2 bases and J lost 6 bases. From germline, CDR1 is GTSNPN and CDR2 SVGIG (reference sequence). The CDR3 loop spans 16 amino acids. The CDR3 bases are TGTGCCTGGAGTCATGGGACTAGCGGGAAGGTTGATACGCAGTATTTT. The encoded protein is CAWSHGTSGKVDTQYF.

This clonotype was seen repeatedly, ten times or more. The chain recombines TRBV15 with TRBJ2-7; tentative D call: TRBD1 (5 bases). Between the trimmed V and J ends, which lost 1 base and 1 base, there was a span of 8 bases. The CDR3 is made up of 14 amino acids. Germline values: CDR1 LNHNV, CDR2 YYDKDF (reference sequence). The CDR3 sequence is CATSRGDSSYEQYF. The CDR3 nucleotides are TGTGCCACCAGCAGAGGAGACAGTTCCTACGAGCAGTACTTC.

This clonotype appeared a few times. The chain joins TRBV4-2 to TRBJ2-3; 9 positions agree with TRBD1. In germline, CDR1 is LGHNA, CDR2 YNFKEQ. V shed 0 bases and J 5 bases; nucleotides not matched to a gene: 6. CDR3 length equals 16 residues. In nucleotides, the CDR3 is TGTGCCAGCAGCCAAGAAGGGGACAGGGCGAGAGATACGCAGTATTTT. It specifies CASSQEGDRARDTQYF.

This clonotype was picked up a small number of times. The DNA of the CDR3 is TGTGCCACCAGCAGAGATCTGGGGCAGGGAGAGACCCAGTACTTC. As protein: CATSRDLGQGETQYF. The chain links TRBV15 to TRBJ2-5, with D possibly matching TRBD1 (5 bases). V was pared by 0 bases and J by 4 bases, with 12 bases between. The CDR3 spans 15 residues. Germline CDR1 and CDR2: LNHNV and YYDKDF (reference sequence).

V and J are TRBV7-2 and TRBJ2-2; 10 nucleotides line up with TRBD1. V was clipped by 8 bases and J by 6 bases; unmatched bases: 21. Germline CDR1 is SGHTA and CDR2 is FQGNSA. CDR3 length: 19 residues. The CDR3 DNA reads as TGTGCCAGCGGCACGCCCCCGACAGGGGGCGGTTATAGGGCCGGGGAGCTGTTTTTT. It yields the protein CASGTPPTGGGYRAGELFF.